This T cell receptor (beta chain) comes out of a study of blood T cell repertoires in COVID-19. Measured with immunoSEQ multiplex PCR; TCRdb has only the in-frame clones, and not every one. The sample records 150,000 or so clones, about 89% being singletons. CDR1 is SGDLS, CDR2 YYNGEE, per germline. Between the trimmed V and J ends, which lost 2 bases and 5 bases, there was a span of 7 bases. The CDR3 sequence is 13 residues long. This receptor was identified in an elderly man with acute or convalescent COVID-19. The chain couples TRBV9 to TRBJ2-2, with D possibly TRBD1 on 6 matching bases. Input material: peripheral blood. The CDR3 coding sequence is TGTGCCAGCAGCGTCAGGGGTACCGGGGAGCTGTTTTTT. Protein product: CASSVRGTGELFF.